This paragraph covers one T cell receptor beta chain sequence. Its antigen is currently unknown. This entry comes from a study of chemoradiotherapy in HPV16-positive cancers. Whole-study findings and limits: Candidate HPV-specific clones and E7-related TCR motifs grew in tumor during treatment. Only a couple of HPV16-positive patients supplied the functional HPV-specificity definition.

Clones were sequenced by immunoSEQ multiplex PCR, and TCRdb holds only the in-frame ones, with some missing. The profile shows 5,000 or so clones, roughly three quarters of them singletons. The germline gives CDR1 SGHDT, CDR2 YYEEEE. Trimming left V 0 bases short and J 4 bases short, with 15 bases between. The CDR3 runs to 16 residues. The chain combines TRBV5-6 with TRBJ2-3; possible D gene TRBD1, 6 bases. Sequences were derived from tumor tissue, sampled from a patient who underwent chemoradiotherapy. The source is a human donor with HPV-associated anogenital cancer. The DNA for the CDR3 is TGTGCCAGCAGCTTGGTGACAGGCTCCGTTCCAGATACGCAGTATTTT. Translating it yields CASSLVTGSVPDTQYF.